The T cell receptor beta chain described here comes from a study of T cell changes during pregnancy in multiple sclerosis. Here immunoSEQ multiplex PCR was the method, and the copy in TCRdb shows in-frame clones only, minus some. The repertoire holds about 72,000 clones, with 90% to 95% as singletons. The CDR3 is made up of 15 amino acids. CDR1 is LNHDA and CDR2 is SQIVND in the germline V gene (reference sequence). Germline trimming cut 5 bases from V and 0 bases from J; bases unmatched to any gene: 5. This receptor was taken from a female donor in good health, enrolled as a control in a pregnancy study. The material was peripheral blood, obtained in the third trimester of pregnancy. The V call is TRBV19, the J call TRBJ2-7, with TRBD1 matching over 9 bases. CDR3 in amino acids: CASSPRTGVSYEQYF. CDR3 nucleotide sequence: TGTGCCAGTAGTCCTCGGACAGGGGTCTCCTACGAGCAGTACTTC. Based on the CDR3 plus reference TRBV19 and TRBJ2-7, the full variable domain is DGGITQSPKYLFRKEGQNVTLSCEQNLNHDAMYWYRQDPGQGLRLIYYSQIVNDFQKGDIAEGYSVSREKKESFPLTVTSAQKNPTAFYLCASSPRTGVSYEQYFGPGTRLTVT.